Included here is one T cell receptor beta chain sequence, with context. The antigen is unknown. The germline V gene encodes CDR1 DFQATT and CDR2 SNEGSKA (reference sequence). The V segment lost 5 bases and the J segment 5 bases; nucleotides outside the gene matches: 19. There are 18 residues in the CDR3. The sample belongs to a study of glioma-infiltrating T cells. TCR alpha and beta CDR3 regions were amplified from RNA using iRepertoire nested multiplex PCR. TCRdb itself ran the multiplex PCR reads through MiXCR, one entry per CDR3 protein. The data contain 300,000 to 400,000 distinct CDR3 sequences, roughly 41% of them singletons. Study-wide results and caveats: Non-neoplastic patients had below-expected tissue-blood divergence, while all gliomas exceeded expectation.

The sample consisted of glioma tissue, nonneoplastic brain tissue, or PBMCs (not recorded which). The sequence was collected from a human donor with low-grade glioma or glioblastoma, undergoing nonglioma brain surgery, or in good health (not recorded which). The chain couples TRBV20-1 to TRBJ2-5; 11 bases map to TRBD1. The DNA of the CDR3 is TGCAGTGCTCCTTGGCCCCCGGGACAGGGGGACGGAGGGGAGACCCAGTACTTC. Translating it yields CSAPWPPGQGDGGETQYF.